The present T cell receptor beta chain was sequenced within a study of blood T cell repertoires in COVID-19 (TCRdb year 2020). About the study as a whole: Samples from collaborators originated in the United States, Italy and Spain and spanned both the acute and convalescent phases of COVID-19. The repertoires were released in a freely available public database intended as a resource for research on the immune response to SARS-CoV-2. Where available, HLA class I and class II types were obtained from metadata supplied by the sample provider rather than from assay-based typing. Sample metadata almost always included a de-identified subject ID, COVID-19 status, age in years and sex. The samples were drawn from the first 160 participants of the ongoing ImmuneRACE study and from 950 to 1,500 subjects provided by 6 global collaborators. Subjects who had been exposed to COVID-19, were actively infected with it, or had recovered from it provided the deeply sampled blood TCRbeta repertoires that made up the dataset. The prospective study material was composed of cDNA or gDNA derived from T cells, B-cell-depleted T cells, or PBMCs.

Collaborating institutions collected whole blood in K2EDTA tubes following their own protocols. Collaborator samples were shipped for TCRbeta analysis as frozen whole blood, isolated PBMCs, or DNA extracted from either sample type. Concerning this clone: The clone's antigen remains unknown. Base qualities are not at hand, and no much larger clone is one base apart.

Summary of the overall study and its limitations: How much clinical and demographic metadata was included differed by source and by participant, and the metadata was provided uncurated.

The CDR3 covers 15 residues, taking in both the cysteine and the phenylalanine. CDR3 DNA only is kept here, 45 bases in frame from base 1. CDR1 SNHLY and CDR2 FYNNEI are derived from the germline V gene. Trimming takes 4 bases from V and 1 base from J, and the germline ends sit 11 bases apart. The immunoSEQ Assay, a bias-controlled multiplex PCR, was used to amplify TCRbeta CDR3 regions from genomic DNA. Per the original workflow: The number of nucleated cells in each sample was estimated by amplification of reference gene primers within the assay. To quantify the absolute abundance of each unique TCRbeta CDR3 rearrangement, sequence reads were collapsed and filtered. For each sample, productive Simpson clonality was calculated as the square root of Simpson's diversity index across productive rearrangements. Held by TCRdb, this immuneACCESS table contains in-frame sequences only and omits some clones. Under half of the omission traces to an unresolved V gene where checked; the cause of the rest is unknown. V and J calls and clone size follow that table, whereas D and trimming were derived from the DNA. In this sample the table shows 200,000 to 300,000 clones, just under 90% of which occur a single time. The ten largest clones represent 3.7% of the sample.

The source is a woman aged 40-49 years with acute or convalescent COVID-19. The sequence is built from TRBV2 and TRBJ1-5; the D gene is unclear. The sample was peripheral blood. The DNA sequence is TGTGCCAGCAGTGGAGAGGGCGGAAGCAATCAGCCCCAGCATTTT. Translated, this gives CASSGEGGSNQPQHF.